This entry concerns a single T cell receptor beta chain. Antigen specificity is unknown. These data belong to a study of OX40 agonist ivuxolimab in advanced cancers. Study summary: The dose of intravenous ivuxolimab that patients received every 2 weeks ranged from 0.01 to 10 mg/kg. A partial response was reached by three patients: one with hepatocellular carcinoma and two with cutaneous melanoma.

Trimming took 8 bases from V and 13 from J, leaving 20 bases between them. Germline V CDR1 and CDR2: LNHDA, SQIVND (reference sequence). The CDR3 covers 12 residues. Profiling relied on immunoSEQ multiplex PCR, and the TCRdb table lists in-frame clones only, not all of them. The sample consists of about 110,000 clones, approximately 90% of them appearing once. Broader study findings: Blood T cells, both CD4+ and CD8+, expanded clonally by week 6 at 0.1 to 3.0 mg/kg.

This sequence joins TRBV19 and TRBJ1-2; perhaps TRBD1 as D (5 bases). The input for sequencing was CD4+ or CD8+ T cells sorted from blood, taken in a trial of the OX40 agonist ivuxolimab. This TCR derives from an adult with an advanced solid tumor such as melanoma, head and neck, liver or kidney cancer. CDR3 sequence (DNA): TGTGCCAGTGGACGGGACGGATCTCACAGCACCTTC. As protein: CASGRDGSHSTF.